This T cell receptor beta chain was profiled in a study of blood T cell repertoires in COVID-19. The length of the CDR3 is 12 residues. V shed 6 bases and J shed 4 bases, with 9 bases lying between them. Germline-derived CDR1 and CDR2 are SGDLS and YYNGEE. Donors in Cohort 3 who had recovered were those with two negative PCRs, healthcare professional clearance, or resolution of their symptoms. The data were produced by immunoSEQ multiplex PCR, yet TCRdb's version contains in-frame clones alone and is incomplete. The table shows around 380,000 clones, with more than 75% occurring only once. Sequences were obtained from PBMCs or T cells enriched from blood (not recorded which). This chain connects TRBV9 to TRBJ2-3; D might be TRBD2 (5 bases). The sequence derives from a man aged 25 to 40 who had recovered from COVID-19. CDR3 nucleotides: TGTGCCAGCACCTCGAGGGCAGATACGCAGTATTTT. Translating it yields CASTSRADTQYF.